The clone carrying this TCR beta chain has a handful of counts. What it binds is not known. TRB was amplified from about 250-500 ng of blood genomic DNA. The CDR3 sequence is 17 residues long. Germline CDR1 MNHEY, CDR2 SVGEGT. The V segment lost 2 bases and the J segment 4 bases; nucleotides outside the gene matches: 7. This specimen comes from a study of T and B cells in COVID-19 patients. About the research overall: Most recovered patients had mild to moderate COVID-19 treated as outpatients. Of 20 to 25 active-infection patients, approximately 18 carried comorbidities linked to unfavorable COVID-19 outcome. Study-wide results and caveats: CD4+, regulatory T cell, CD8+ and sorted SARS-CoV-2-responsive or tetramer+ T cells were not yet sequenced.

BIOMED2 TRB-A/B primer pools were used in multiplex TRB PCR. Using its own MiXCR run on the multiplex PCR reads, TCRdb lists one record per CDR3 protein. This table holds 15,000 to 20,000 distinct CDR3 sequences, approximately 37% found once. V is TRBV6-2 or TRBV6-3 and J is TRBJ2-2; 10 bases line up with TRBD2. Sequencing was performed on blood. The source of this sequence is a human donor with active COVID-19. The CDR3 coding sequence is TGTGCCAGCAGTTACCCTAGCGGGGGAGGGGGCACCGGGGAGCTGTTTTTT. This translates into CASSYPSGGGGTGELFF.